Listed below are T cell receptor beta chains from one sample, sequenced in a study of blood T cell repertoires in COVID-19. This table comes from immunoSEQ multiplex PCR, and its TCRdb copy is limited to in-frame clones, with some not included. The sample contains about 100,000 clones, roughly 83% of which appear only once. The sample comprised peripheral blood. Receptors originate from a woman older than 75 with active or convalescent COVID-19. Each CDR3 is given with its conserved first and last residue. Where a row states a size, it is once, few, many or the class of an expanded clone; other rows omit it.

j_gene: TRBJ1-5; v_gene: TRBV30; abundance: .; CDR3aa: CAWSVRWTGGSNQPQHF
j_gene: TRBJ2-1; v_gene: TRBV29-1; abundance: .; CDR3aa: CSVVAGRLGEQFF
j_gene: TRBJ2-7; v_gene: TRBV7-2; abundance: .; CDR3aa: CASSPHYEQYF
j_gene: TRBJ2-1; v_gene: TRBV15; abundance: .; CDR3aa: CATRDRGKNEQFF
j_gene: TRBJ1-5; v_gene: TRBV15; abundance: .; CDR3aa: CATSRDRGGHNQPQHF
j_gene: TRBJ1-6; v_gene: TRBV7-2; abundance: .; CDR3aa: CASRTGWDNSPLHF
j_gene: TRBJ1-5; v_gene: TRBV2; abundance: .; CDR3aa: CASSRRGGENNQPQHF
j_gene: TRBJ1-1; v_gene: TRBV7-9; abundance: once; CDR3aa: CASSSGQGTEAFF
j_gene: TRBJ1-2; v_gene: TRBV30; abundance: .; CDR3aa: CAWSVQANGYTF
j_gene: TRBJ2-7; v_gene: TRBV4-1; abundance: .; CDR3aa: CASSPDRGSYEQYF
j_gene: TRBJ2-1; v_gene: TRBV28; abundance: .; CDR3aa: CASIPPSSQSSYNEQFF
j_gene: TRBJ2-3; v_gene: TRBV9; abundance: few; CDR3aa: CASSSQGAQLVVDTQYF
j_gene: TRBJ2-7; v_gene: TRBV19; abundance: .; CDR3aa: CASSSPGLAGVNEQYF
j_gene: TRBJ2-7; v_gene: TRBV2; abundance: .; CDR3aa: CASSEFTSGRSSSYEQYF
j_gene: TRBJ1-1; v_gene: TRBV14; abundance: once; CDR3aa: CASSQGVRGHTEAFF
j_gene: TRBJ2-5; v_gene: TRBV24-1; abundance: .; CDR3aa: CATSDSRGSGETQYF
j_gene: TRBJ2-7; v_gene: TRBV5-5; abundance: .; CDR3aa: CASRGPPSSYEQYF
j_gene: TRBJ1-2; v_gene: TRBV4-1; abundance: .; CDR3aa: CASSLQGADGYTF